This entry lists 14 T cell receptor beta chains sequenced from one sample in a study of T cells expressing NK-cell markers. TCRdb re-called the 5' RACE reads; every CDR3 protein appears as one record, without DNA. The sample totals fewer than 400,000 distinct CDR3 sequences. Sequenced material: blood T cells: a sorted CD56 or NKG2C T cell subset, CD4+ or CD8+ T cells, or bulk PBMC T cells (not recorded which). All receptors come from a man between 18 and 69 years old in good health.

The rearrangement uses TRBV5-1 and TRBJ2-7; TCRdb calls TRBD1, which cannot be checked without DNA. Germline-derived CDR1 and CDR2 are SGHRS and YFSETQ. The CDR3 extends over 14 amino acids. CDR3: CASNNPPWGSEQYF.

The rearrangement uses TRBV5-1 and TRBJ2-1. Looked up from germline, CDR1 is SGHRS and CDR2 is YFSETQ. CDR3 size: 15 residues. CDR3 protein: CASSLRVQGSDEQFF.

V is TRBV27 and J is TRBJ2-1; TCRdb lists TRBD1, though no DNA is available to test this call. CDR1 and CDR2 (germline): MNHEY, SMNVEV (reference sequence). The CDR3 loop spans 19 amino acids. This CDR3 is CASSLQGIAGGGYYNEQFF.

V is TRBV3-1 and J is TRBJ1-4; TCRdb outputs TRBD1, but without DNA this stays unchecked. CDR3 size: 17 residues. Germline CDR1 is LGHDT and CDR2 is YNNKEL (reference sequence). Here the CDR3 reads CASSQDPRAAGGEKLFF.

The chain employs TRBV2 and TRBJ2-5. Germline CDR1 and CDR2: SNHLY and FYNNEI. The CDR3 runs to 14 residues. The CDR3 sequence is CASSKDRIQETQYF.

V is TRBV12-3 or TRBV12-4 and J is TRBJ2-3; no DNA is available, so the TRBD1 call from TCRdb remains unchecked. The CDR3 is made up of 15 amino acids. CDR3 in amino acids: CASNRAGGATDTQYF.

This chain joins TRBV28 and TRBJ2-3; TCRdb calls TRBD1, which cannot be checked without DNA. Germline V lookup: CDR1 MDHEN, CDR2 SYDVKM. The CDR3 is 15 residues long. The CDR3 sequence is CASTAHRAGTDTQYF.

The J gene is TRBJ2-3, the V gene TRBV27; the TRBD1 assignment by TCRdb is unverifiable without DNA. The CDR3 has 13 amino acids. CDR1 is MNHEY, CDR2 SMNVEV, per germline (reference sequence). The CDR3: CASRPWVKDTQYF.

The V call is TRBV19, the J call TRBJ1-1; TCRdb names TRBD1, which stays unverified in the absence of DNA. CDR1 is LNHDA, CDR2 SQIVND, per germline (reference sequence). The length of the CDR3 is 16 residues. CDR3 in amino acids: CASTPRTGSTHTEAFF. Drawing the rest from reference TRBV19 and TRBJ1-1, the complete variable domain is DGGITQSPKYLFRKEGQNVTLSCEQNLNHDAMYWYRQDPGQGLRLIYYSQIVNDFQKGDIAEGYSVSREKKESFPLTVTSAQKNPTAFYLCASTPRTGSTHTEAFFGQGTRLTVV.

This rearrangement joins TRBV7-3 to TRBJ2-1; no DNA is available, so the TRBD2 call from TCRdb remains unchecked. Per the germline V gene, CDR1 is SGHTA and CDR2 is FQGTGA. CDR3 length: 13 residues. This chain's CDR3 is CASSLTSGFEQFF.

The chain uses TRBV5-1 and TRBJ2-7. The germline V gene encodes CDR1 SGHRS and CDR2 YFSETQ. This CDR3 contains 16 residues. The CDR3: CASSLAGLTTSYEQYF.

This chain uses TRBV6-2 or TRBV6-3 with TRBJ2-1. This CDR3 region has 15 residues. CDR1 and CDR2 from the germline V gene are MNHEY and SVGEGT. The CDR3: CASSYSRLAYNEQFF.

This chain links TRBV20-1 with TRBJ2-3; lacking DNA, the TRBD2 call made by TCRdb goes unchecked. This CDR3 region has 14 residues. Germline V CDR1 and CDR2: DFQATT, SNEGSKA (reference sequence). CDR3 loop: CSAERASGDITQYF.

V usage is TRBV7-9 and J usage is TRBJ2-4; the TCRdb call, TRBD2, lacks DNA for checking. Germline CDR1 and CDR2: SEHNR and FQNEAQ (reference sequence). This CDR3 contains 14 residues. This CDR3 reads CASSSTSSKNIQYF.